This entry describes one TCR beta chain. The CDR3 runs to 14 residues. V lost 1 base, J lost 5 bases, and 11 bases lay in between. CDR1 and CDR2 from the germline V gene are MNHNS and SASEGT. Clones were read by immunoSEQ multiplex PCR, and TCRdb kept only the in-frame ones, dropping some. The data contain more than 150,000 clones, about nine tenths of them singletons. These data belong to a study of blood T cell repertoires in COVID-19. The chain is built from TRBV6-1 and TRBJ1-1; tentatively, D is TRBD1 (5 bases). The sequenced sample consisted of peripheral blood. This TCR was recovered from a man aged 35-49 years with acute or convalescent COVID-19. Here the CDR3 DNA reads TGTGCCAGCAGTGAAGAGGGGTTGGGGACTGAAGCTTTCTTT. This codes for CASSEEGLGTEAFF.